This T cell receptor (beta chain) was profiled in a study of CD8 T cells in ankylosing spondylitis. Points from the study as a whole: Seemingly distinctive of ankylosing spondylitis blood was a TCR beta motif formed by eight highly homologous variants.

This clonotype has a handful of counts. Antigen specificity is unknown. Each TCR beta library was made by quantitative 5'-RACE that incorporated molecular barcodes. TCRdb processed the 5' RACE reads anew with MiXCR; each CDR3 protein has one entry. There are about 480,000 distinct CDR3 sequences in the sample; 17% occur only once, and approximately 1% lies in the top ten. The V segment lost 4 bases and the J segment 5 bases; nucleotides outside the gene matches: 6. The CDR3 loop spans 15 amino acids. Germline CDR1 SGDLS, CDR2 YYNGEE. This receptor was obtained from a male donor with ankylosing spondylitis. This chain connects TRBV9 to TRBJ2-7; 13 positions agree with TRBD2. Source material: blood, either unsorted or a sorted T cell fraction (not recorded which). The CDR3 DNA follows: TGTGCCAGCAGCCCCCGACTAGCGGGAGGAGACGAGCAGTACTTC. Translated, it gives CASSPRLAGGDEQYF.